What follows are 2 T cell receptor beta chains derived from one specimen sequenced in a study of T cells in Graves' hyperthyroidism and ophthalmopathy. Using RNA transcripts as the source, TCR beta CDR3 regions were amplified. The study used the HTBI primer set for a first-round RT-PCR of the TCR CDR3. TCRdb reprocessed the multiplex PCR reads via MiXCR and lists one record per CDR3 protein. This sample has about 840,000 distinct CDR3 sequences, with around 38% found just once. Sequenced input: blood. Receptors were obtained from a man aged 18 to 35 with Graves' hyperthyroidism.

This clonotype was seen ten or more times. The gene calls are TRBV9 and TRBJ1-2, with D tentatively TRBD1 (5 bases). This CDR3 has 13 amino acids. CDR1 SGDLS and CDR2 YYNGEE come from the germline V gene. Trimming took 7 bases from V and 1 from J, leaving 11 bases between them. CDR3 region: CASAGPINYGYTF. The CDR3 coding sequence is TGTGCCAGCGCGGGACCGATTAACTATGGCTACACCTTC.

The table lists this clonotype with many counts. The chain has TRBV19 and TRBJ2-6, with a possible D match to TRBD2 (6 bases). The CDR3 length is 14 residues. With 6 bases removed from V and 2 bases from J, the gap between germline ends came to 8 bases. In germline, CDR1 is LNHDA, CDR2 SQIVND (reference sequence). The CDR3 region has the DNA TGTGCCAGTAGACGGGGGACTGGGGCCAACGTCCTGACTTTC. It codes for CASRRGTGANVLTF.